The rows below give T cell receptor beta chains drawn from one sample of a study of metastatic and nonmetastatic thyroid tumors. TCRdb reassembled clones from the PCR reads with MiXCR. The sample has about 27,000 clones; approximately 15% are singletons. Sequencing was done on a sample of blood. The source of these receptors is a male donor with papillary thyroid cancer or a benign thyroid nodule (not recorded which). Some clones in this sample may be carry-over from other donors' samples. The CDR3 runs from the conserved cysteine through the conserved F or W. The D gene is left open where the match is weak. Some rows have no size entry. The others give once, few or many, or a class for an expanded clone.

abundance	v_gene	d_gene	j_gene	CDR3aa	CDR3nt
medium-sized	TRBV12-3/TRBV12-4	TRBD1	TRBJ2-7	CASSRRPGQITYEQYF	TGTGCCAGCAGCCGCAGACCGGGACAGATTACCTACGAGCAGTACTTC
NA	TRBV20-1	NA	TRBJ2-3	CSATDRWGTGTQYF	TGCAGTGCTACCGACAGGTGGGGCACAGGTACGCAGTATTTT
many	TRBV12-3/TRBV12-4	NA	TRBJ1-5	CASSLGSGLSNQPQHF	TGTGCCAGCAGTTTAGGTTCAGGGCTTAGCAATCAGCCCCAGCATTTT
many	TRBV9	NA	TRBJ2-1	CASSPVAGAGVYEQFF	TGTGCCAGCAGCCCCGTCGCGGGGGCCGGTGTGTATGAGCAGTTCTTC
many	TRBV3-1	NA	TRBJ2-5	CASSLSGAQETQYF	TGTGCCAGCAGCCTTAGCGGAGCACAAGAGACCCAGTACTTC
NA	TRBV20-1	NA	TRBJ2-3	CSARVTDKCTDTQYF	TGCAGTGCTAGGGTGACAGACAAATGCACAGATACGCAGTATTTT
many	TRBV4-2	TRBD2	TRBJ2-7	CASSQEIAGGPTDSYEQYF	TGTGCCAGCAGCCAAGAAATAGCGGGGGGCCCGACGGATTCCTACGAGCAGTACTTC
NA	TRBV11-3	TRBD1	TRBJ2-5	CAISLLGGRETHYF	TGTGCCATCAGCTTATTAGGGGGCAGGGAGACCCATTACTTC
many	TRBV11-2	NA	TRBJ1-3	CASSLEGASSGNTIYF	TGTGCCAGCAGCTTAGAGGGTGCAAGCTCTGGAAACACCATATATTTT
many	TRBV9	TRBD1	TRBJ1-1	CASSEGQGKAFF	TGTGCCAGCAGCGAAGGACAGGGAAAAGCTTTCTTT
many	TRBV3-1	TRBD1	TRBJ2-7	CASSPDRGTGYEQYF	TGTGCCAGCAGCCCTGACAGGGGAACGGGATACGAGCAGTACTTC
many	TRBV12-3/TRBV12-4	NA	TRBJ2-7	CASRGQSYEQYF	TGTGCCAGCAGAGGACAGTCCTACGAGCAGTACTTC
many	TRBV30	NA	TRBJ1-1	CAWSGALRNTEAFF	TGTGCCTGGTCAGGGGCCTTGAGGAACACTGAAGCTTTCTTT
many	TRBV5-4	NA	TRBJ1-4	CASSPAWGTGEKLFF	TGTGCCAGCAGCCCGGCGTGGGGCACGGGTGAAAAACTGTTTTTT
medium-sized	TRBV19	NA	TRBJ1-3	CASKGANGNTIYF	TGTGCCAGTAAAGGGGCCAATGGAAACACCATATATTTT
few	TRBV11-3	TRBD1	TRBJ1-2	CASSLGGGRTGEYGYTF	TGTGCCAGCAGCTTAGGAGGTGGACGGACAGGGGAATATGGCTACACCTTC
medium-sized	TRBV19	NA	TRBJ1-6	CASSIGAANSPLHF	TGTGCCAGTAGTATAGGGGCCGCTAATTCACCCCTCCACTTT
many	TRBV20-1	NA	TRBJ2-2	CSASRSGVNTGELFF	TGCAGTGCTAGTCGGTCCGGGGTGAACACCGGGGAGCTGTTTTTT
many	TRBV20-1	TRBD1	TRBJ2-7	CSARDPTGMIYEQYF	TGCAGTGCTAGAGATCCGACAGGGATGATCTACGAGCAGTACTTC
many	TRBV5-4	TRBD2	TRBJ2-3	CASSLEAGVGTQYF	TGTGCCAGCAGCTTGGAAGCGGGGGTGGGTACGCAGTATTTT
NA	TRBV6-1	TRBD1	TRBJ2-7	CAISLGQGVSYEQYF	TGTGCCATCAGTCTGGGACAGGGTGTGTCCTACGAGCAGTACTTC
NA	TRBV11-1	TRBD1	TRBJ2-2	CASSTMPGQGDTGELFF	TGTGCCAGCAGCACCATGCCCGGACAGGGGGACACCGGGGAGCTGTTTTTT
many	TRBV9	TRBD2	TRBJ2-5	CASSVSGGLQETQYF	TGTGCCAGCAGCGTTAGCGGGGGCCTCCAAGAGACCCAGTACTTC
many	TRBV5-4	NA	TRBJ2-3	CASSLDLWGTQYF	TGTGCCAGCAGCTTGGATCTGTGGGGTACGCAGTATTTT
many	TRBV5-4	NA	TRBJ2-7	CASGDWPPYEQYF	TGTGCCAGCGGGGACTGGCCCCCCTACGAGCAGTACTTC
many	TRBV10-2	NA	TRBJ2-5	CASSEAGRRETQYF	TGCGCCAGCAGTGAGGCAGGGAGGCGAGAGACCCAGTACTTC
many	TRBV6-1	TRBD2	TRBJ2-7	CASSLAGDHLYEQYF	TGTGCCAGCAGCCTAGCGGGGGACCATCTCTACGAGCAGTACTTC
many	TRBV6-1	NA	TRBJ2-3	CASTLTFVGTDTQYF	TGTGCCAGTACTTTGACGTTTGTCGGCACAGATACGCAGTATTTT
many	TRBV4-1	NA	TRBJ2-7	CASSPRTGSYEQYF	TGCGCCAGCAGCCCCAGGACTGGCTCCTACGAGCAGTACTTC
NA	TRBV6-2/TRBV6-3	TRBD1	TRBJ2-2	CATCAGQGDTGELYF	TGTGCCACCTGTGCTGGACAGGGGGACACCGGGGAGCTGTATTTT
NA	TRBV19	TRBD1	TRBJ1-5	CASSRVGQGDQHKHF	TGTGCCAGTAGTAGGGTCGGACAGGGGGATCAGCACAAGCATTTT